Below, 17 T cell receptor beta chains from the same sample are listed, as sequenced in a study of blood T cell repertoires in COVID-19. Some clones are missing from TCRdb's copy, which holds only in-frame ones; the method was immunoSEQ multiplex PCR. The table lists more than 10,000 clones, about 88% of them singletons. Sequencing was carried out using peripheral blood. The source is a human donor in a cohort sampled during active COVID-19.

The chain uses TRBV7-9 and TRBJ2-3, with 8 bases lining up with TRBD1. This CDR3 has 15 amino acids. V dropped 5 bases and J dropped 1; count of bases not matched to a gene: 5. The germline gives CDR1 SEHNR, CDR2 FQNEAQ (reference sequence). The CDR3 nucleotides read TGTGCCAGCAGCCCGGACAGGGCCCGCACAGATACGCAGTATTTT. Amino acids: CASSPDRARTDTQYF.

This sequence joins TRBV6-5 and TRBJ1-1, with TRBD1 as a possible D gene (5 bases). The V end lost 5 bases, the J end lost 9 bases, and 13 bases lay between the germline ends. Germline V CDR1 and CDR2: MNHEY, SVGAGI. CDR3 length: 12 amino acids. The CDR3 region is CASSPWGEKAFF. In DNA form, the CDR3 reads TGTGCCAGCAGTCCCTGGGGGGAGAAAGCTTTCTTT.

The CDR3 here is CASSLPDTATDTQYF. The CDR3 DNA reads as TGTGCCAGCAGCCTACCGGACACGGCCACAGATACGCAGTATTTT. This chain joins TRBV5-6 and TRBJ2-3; a possible D gene is TRBD1 (5 bases). This CDR3 spans 15 amino acids. Germline V gene data show CDR1 as SGHDT and CDR2 as YYEEEE. V was shortened by 4 bases and J by 2 bases, with 14 bases between the two germline ends.

This CDR3 is CASSQIRGSGNTIYF. CDR3 bases: TGCGCCAGCAGCCAAATCAGGGGGTCGGGAAACACCATATATTTT. The chain joins TRBV4-1 to TRBJ1-3, with 7 bases fitting TRBD1. The J segment lost 4 bases and the V segment lost 2 bases, leaving 5 bases of the junction unmatched. Germline CDR1 reads MGHRA; CDR2 reads YSYEKL. This CDR3 region has 15 residues.

The chain has TRBV7-7 and TRBJ2-2; the match to TRBD2 covers 13 bases. J lost 8 bases, V lost 5 bases, and 5 bases had no gene match. CDR3 length: 15 residues. The germline CDR1 and CDR2 sequences are SSHAT and FNYEAQ (reference sequence). CDR3 DNA: TGTGCCAGCAGCATGGGACTAGCGGGATTGGGGGAGCTGTTTTTT. This gives the protein CASSMGLAGLGELFF.

This chain links TRBV3-1 (or the pseudogene TRBV3-2) with TRBJ1-4; 8 positions match TRBD1. Germline lookup yields CDR1 LGHDT and CDR2 YNNKEL (reference sequence). The CDR3 loop spans 16 amino acids. The ends lost 5 bases at V and 8 bases at J; junction bases unmatched: 13. The CDR3 loop is CASSWRRQGMDEKLFF. The DNA for the CDR3 is TGTGCCAGCAGCTGGCGAAGACAGGGGATGGACGAAAAACTGTTTTTT.

The chain uses TRBV5-1 and TRBJ2-1; 10 positions agree with TRBD1. Germline trimming cut 2 bases from V and 9 bases from J; bases unmatched to any gene: 8. This CDR3 spans 15 amino acids. CDR1 and CDR2 from the germline V gene are SGHRS and YFSETQ. The CDR3 here is CASSFGTGERGEQFF. The CDR3 DNA reads TGCGCCAGCAGCTTTGGGACAGGGGAGAGGGGTGAGCAGTTCTTC.

The genes are TRBV12-3 or TRBV12-4 and TRBJ1-5, with 7 positions matching TRBD1. The CDR3 loop spans 13 amino acids. V lost 7 bases, J lost 6 bases, and 6 bases stayed unmatched. CDR3: CASNNRGTQPQHF. CDR3 sequence (DNA): TGTGCCAGCAACAACAGGGGAACTCAGCCCCAGCATTTT.

This chain joins TRBV6-1 and TRBJ2-7; TRBD2 aligns across 8 bases. The V and J ends lost 2 bases and 2 bases, in that order; junction bases with no gene match: 8. Looked up from germline, CDR1 is MNHNS and CDR2 is SASEGT. CDR3 length: 16 residues. The CDR3 coding sequence is TGTGCCAGCAGTGAACCTCCGCGGGGGGAAACCTACGAGCAGTACTTC. Its protein is CASSEPPRGETYEQYF.

The V gene is TRBV2, the J gene TRBJ2-7; 8 bases are shared with TRBD1. After removal of 3 bases from V and 4 bases from J, the junction contained 2 bases not matched to a gene. The CDR3 runs 13 residues. Germline CDR1 and CDR2: SNHLY and FYNNEI. Written as DNA, the CDR3 is TGTGCCAGCAGTGATCAGGGGGCATACGAGCAGTACTTC. Its translation: CASSDQGAYEQYF.

The V call is TRBV2, the J call TRBJ2-1; 7 bases are a match to TRBD1. The V segment lost 6 bases and the J segment 0 bases; nucleotides outside the gene matches: 2. The CDR3 sequence is 14 residues long. Germline V gene data show CDR1 as SNHLY and CDR2 as FYNNEI. The CDR3: CASRGTASYNEQFF. DNA for the CDR3: TGTGCCAGCAGGGGGACAGCCTCCTACAATGAGCAGTTCTTC.

In its sample, this clone was seen a few times. This rearrangement joins TRBV5-1 to TRBJ1-2; possibly TRBD1 for D (5 bases). Trimming cost V 2 bases and J 7 bases, with 15 bases left between them. Germline lookup yields CDR1 SGHRS and CDR2 YFSETQ. The CDR3 loop spans 14 amino acids. The CDR3: CASSFKDTYSGYTF. DNA for the CDR3: TGCGCCAGCAGCTTCAAGGACACCTACTCTGGCTACACCTTC.

CDR3: CASSPAGVAGGYEQYF. In DNA form, the CDR3 reads TGCGCCAGCAGCCCTGCTGGGGTAGCGGGAGGCTACGAGCAGTACTTC. The J gene is TRBJ2-7, the V gene TRBV5-1; TRBD2 matches at 10 bases. Germline V CDR1 and CDR2: SGHRS, YFSETQ. The J segment lost 3 bases and the V segment lost 4 bases, leaving 10 bases of the junction unmatched. The CDR3 runs 16 residues.

The chain links TRBV27 to TRBJ2-3, with D unresolved. The germline gives CDR1 MNHEY, CDR2 SMNVEV (reference sequence). The V end was cut by 6 bases, the J end by 0 bases, with 10 bases between. CDR3 length: 14 amino acids. Here the CDR3 reads CASSMSSSTDTQYF. As DNA, the CDR3 is TGTGCCAGCAGCATGTCAAGCAGCACAGATACGCAGTATTTT.

The chain is built from TRBV30 and TRBJ1-4; TRBD1 agrees at 9 bases. Germline lookup yields CDR1 GTSNPN and CDR2 SVGIG (reference sequence). The CDR3 runs 18 residues. After removal of 5 bases from V and 3 bases from J, the junction contained 16 bases not matched to a gene. The chain's CDR3 is CAWAGGTGTGSANEKLFF. CDR3 coding DNA: TGTGCCTGGGCAGGTGGGACCGGGACAGGGTCTGCTAATGAAAAACTGTTTTTT.

The V call is TRBV28, the J call TRBJ2-4, with a tentative D call TRBD1 (6 bases). V dropped 11 bases and J dropped 1 base, with 15 bases sitting between them. This CDR3 is 14 amino acids long. Germline V CDR1 and CDR2: MDHEN, SYDVKM. CDR3 bases: TGTGCCTCCAGGGGCCAGGCGGCCAAAAACATTCAGTACTTC. Amino acid sequence: CASRGQAAKNIQYF.

The chain links TRBV7-2 to TRBJ2-5; 7 nucleotides agree with TRBD1. V lost 4 bases and J lost 2; bases outside the gene matches: 4. The CDR3 extends over 14 amino acids. Germline CDR1 is SGHTA and CDR2 is FQGNSA. Written as DNA, the CDR3 is TGTGCCAGCAGCTCGAACAGGGGACAAGAGACCCAGTACTTC. It codes for CASSSNRGQETQYF.